The 9 T cell receptor beta chains reported below all come from one sample, sequenced in a study of cytomegalovirus exposure and HLA in healthy donors. The PCR used 60 Vbeta and 13 Jbeta primers. Some clones are missing from TCRdb's copy, which holds only in-frame ones; the method was immunoSEQ multiplex PCR. The profile covers roughly 52,000 clones, with approximately 52% appearing a single time and approximately 12% taken by the ten largest. The source material was PBMCs. The receptors stem from a human donor in good health.

The chain carries TRBV25-1 and TRBJ1-2; 8 bases map to TRBD1. The V gene end was trimmed by 1 base and the J gene end by 7 bases; junction bases not matched to a gene: 11. CDR1 is MGHDK, CDR2 SYGVNS, per germline. The length of the CDR3 is 16 residues. CDR3 sequence reads: CASSEWGAGGVCGYTF. The CDR3 region has the DNA TGTGCCAGCAGTGAATGGGGTGCAGGGGGCGTGTGTGGCTACACCTTC.

The V and J genes are TRBV9 and TRBJ2-7, with 9 bases identical to TRBD2. The CDR3 contains 16 residues. After removal of 0 bases from V and 7 bases from J, the junction contained 11 bases not matched to a gene. From germline, CDR1 is SGDLS and CDR2 YYNGEE. The CDR3 coding sequence is TGTGCCAGCAGCGTAGATAGCGGGGGTGCTGTTTGGGAGCAGTACTTC. It specifies CASSVDSGGAVWEQYF. The variable domain in full, with the rest retrieved from reference TRBV9 and TRBJ2-7, is DSGVTQTPKHLITATGQRVTLRCSPRSGDLSVYWYQQSLDQGLQFLIQYYNGEERAKGNILERFSAQQFPDLHSELNLSSLELGDSALYFCASSVDSGGAVWEQYFGPGTRLTVT.

The table lists this clone with a few counts. The rearrangement links TRBV18 to TRBJ1-1, with D hard to call. The CDR3 has 14 residues. Germline V gene sequence: CDR1 KGHSH, CDR2 LQKENI. V gave up 2 bases and J gave up 10 bases, with 17 bases separating them. The CDR3 DNA reads TGTGCCAGCTCACCAGAGGGATCGGGTTTTGGAGCTTTCTTT. Translation: CASSPEGSGFGAFF.

This sequence joins TRBV7-2 and TRBJ2-3, with 10 bases identical to TRBD1. The ends lost 4 bases at V and 0 bases at J; junction bases unmatched: 4. The CDR3 totals 16 residues. Germline V gene lookup returns CDR1 SGHTA and CDR2 FQGNSA. The CDR3 region has the DNA TGTGCCAGCAGCTACTGGACAGGGGGTAGCACAGATACGCAGTATTTT. This encodes CASSYWTGGSTDTQYF. The variable domain in full, completed from reference TRBV7-2 and TRBJ2-3, reads GAGVSQSPSNKVTEKGKDVELRCDPISGHTALYWYRQSLGQGLEFLIYFQGNSAPDKSGLPSDRFSAERTGGSVSTLTIQRTQQEDSAVYLCASSYWTGGSTDTQYFGPGTRLTVL.

This clone was detected many times. The rearrangement joins TRBV6-1 to TRBJ2-7, with TRBD1 identical over 7 bases. Trimming took 6 bases from V and 3 from J; bases not matched to a gene: 11. The germline gives CDR1 MNHNS, CDR2 SASEGT. The CDR3 consists of 15 residues. CDR3 region: CASSHPPGTVYEQYF. CDR3 nucleotide sequence: TGTGCCAGCAGCCACCCTCCCGGGACAGTCTACGAGCAGTACTTC.

The chain couples TRBV14 to TRBJ1-2; 8 positions match TRBD1. J gave up 3 bases and V 3 bases, and 6 bases lay outside the gene matches. The CDR3 consists of 15 residues. Germline-derived CDR1 and CDR2 are SGHDN and FVKESK. As DNA, the CDR3 is TGTGCCAGCAGCCAGATACAGGGGGTTCACTATGGCTACACCTTC. Translated, it gives CASSQIQGVHYGYTF. The variable domain in full, with the rest retrieved from reference TRBV14 and TRBJ1-2, is EAGVTQFPSHSVIEKGQTVTLRCDPISGHDNLYWYRRVMGKEIKFLLHFVKESKQDESGMPNNRFLAERTGGTYSTLKVQPAELEDSGVYFCASSQIQGVHYGYTFGSGTRLTVV.

The J gene is TRBJ1-1, the V gene TRBV6-5; maybe TRBD1 (6 bases). V lost 5 bases to trimming and J lost 1 base, with 8 bases between them. This CDR3 has 13 amino acids. The germline V gene encodes CDR1 MNHEY and CDR2 SVGAGI. The CDR3 nucleotides are TGTGCCAGCAGTGAACAGGGGAACACTGAAGCTTTCTTT. This translates into CASSEQGNTEAFF.

The chain has TRBV27 and TRBJ2-1; no clear D gene. V shed 6 bases and J shed 0 bases, with 15 bases lying between them. This CDR3 comprises 16 residues. CDR1 and CDR2 from the germline V gene are MNHEY and SMNVEV (reference sequence). Here the CDR3 reads CASRSSPGSSYNEQFF. As DNA, the CDR3 is TGTGCCAGCAGATCAAGTCCAGGAAGCTCCTACAATGAGCAGTTCTTC.

The chain is built from TRBV30 and TRBJ2-5, with a weak D call TRBD1 (5 bases). In germline, CDR1 is GTSNPN, CDR2 SVGIG (reference sequence). This CDR3 spans 13 amino acids. Trimming shortened V by 8 bases and J by 1 base, and 14 bases separated the two germline ends. The CDR3 is CAQDIASQETQYF. The CDR3 nucleotides are TGTGCCCAGGACATTGCCAGCCAAGAGACCCAGTACTTC.